This TCR beta chain was retrieved from a study of T cell responses to AZD1222 COVID-19 vaccine. Germline V gene sequence: CDR1 DFQATT, CDR2 SNEGSKA (reference sequence). CDR3 size: 11 residues. Trimming removed 7 bases from V and 2 bases from J, with 8 bases in between. Clones were sequenced by immunoSEQ multiplex PCR, and TCRdb holds only the in-frame ones, with some missing. This table holds tens of thousands of clones, approximately 90% found once. The sequenced sample was peripheral blood, obtained 28 days after the second AZD1222 dose. The rearrangement links TRBV20-1 to TRBJ2-5; D is unclear. The receptor was isolated from an adult who received the AZD1222 COVID-19 vaccine. The CDR3 region has the DNA TGCAGTGAGACTTCTCAAGAGACCCAGTACTTC. This gives the protein CSETSQETQYF.